This note documents a single TCR beta chain sequence. Antigen specificity is unknown. The data were taken from a study of cytomegalovirus exposure and HLA in healthy donors. Regarding the study as a whole: The authors confirmed in vitro that three CMV-associated chains were specific for CMV antigens. TCR beta sequences reportedly predicted most subjects' HLA-A and HLA-B alleles accurately. Accounts indicate the classifier identified cytomegalovirus status with strong specificity and sensitivity.

The ends lost 0 bases at V and 5 bases at J; junction bases unmatched: 6. The V gene's germline CDR1 is LGHNA and CDR2 YNFKEQ. This CDR3 has 15 residues. Primers included in the PCR were 60 Vbeta and 13 Jbeta primers. Produced via immunoSEQ multiplex PCR; TCRdb's table is partial and in-frame only. The sample comprises hundreds of thousands of clones, roughly 85% of which are singletons, and roughly 1.9% rests with the top ten. The genes are TRBV4-2 and TRBJ1-2; TRBD1 matches 7 bases. The sequenced sample consisted of PBMCs. The clonotype was recovered from a male donor in good health and CMV-seronegative. CDR3 bases: TGTGCCAGCAGCCAAGATGAACAGGGGCGGTATGGCTACACCTTC. As protein: CASSQDEQGRYGYTF.